The clone carrying this T cell receptor (beta chain) was observed at least ten times. Its antigen remains unknown. Germline trimming cut 0 bases from V and 0 bases from J; bases unmatched to any gene: 12. Germline V gives CDR1 LGHDT, CDR2 YNNKEL (reference sequence). The CDR3 totals 19 residues. The sample comes from a study of blood T cells in healthy people across ages. Then a second PCR, running about 6 to 12 cycles, was carried out with a sample-barcoded 5' primer and a J-beta primer mix. TCRdb used MiXCR to reprocess the 5' RACE reads, holding one entry per CDR3 protein. The sample records roughly 640,000 distinct CDR3 sequences, about 30% being singletons. Findings and limits, study-wide: Per million T cells, the diversity of TCR beta decreased roughly linearly as age advanced.

Collection of roughly 9.8 milliliters of peripheral blood was performed for each donor. This chain links TRBV3-1 with TRBJ2-7, with 9 bases aligning to TRBD2. The source material was blood. This clonotype was obtained from a woman of 80 years or more in good health. In nucleotides, the CDR3 is TGTGCCAGCAGCCAAGAAAACTTGGGTAGCGGGGGCCTCTCCTACGAGCAGTACTTC. Translated, it gives CASSQENLGSGGLSYEQYF.